This T cell receptor beta chain was recorded in a study of shared clonotypes between healthy human individuals. The CDR3 runs 15 residues. Deletions cut 5 bases from V and 6 bases from J, with 18 bases between. CDR1 is SGHKS, CDR2 YYEKEE, per germline (reference sequence). Naive CD45RA+ and memory CD45RA-negative subsets were split from CD4+ cells. Assay used: immunoSEQ multiplex PCR; TCRdb lists only in-frame clones, some missing. The profile shows over 1.4 million clones, roughly 96% of them singletons. This clone was observed a single time. The receptor was isolated from a man aged 30-40 years in good health. Sequencing used naive CD4+ T cells sorted from blood. The sample's subset: CD45RA+ positively selected. The V and J genes are TRBV5-5 and TRBJ1-5; D not certain. For the CDR3, the DNA is TGTGCCAGCAGGCATGCTGCAGACCTTCGTCAGCCCCAGCATTTT. It yields the protein CASRHAADLRQPQHF.